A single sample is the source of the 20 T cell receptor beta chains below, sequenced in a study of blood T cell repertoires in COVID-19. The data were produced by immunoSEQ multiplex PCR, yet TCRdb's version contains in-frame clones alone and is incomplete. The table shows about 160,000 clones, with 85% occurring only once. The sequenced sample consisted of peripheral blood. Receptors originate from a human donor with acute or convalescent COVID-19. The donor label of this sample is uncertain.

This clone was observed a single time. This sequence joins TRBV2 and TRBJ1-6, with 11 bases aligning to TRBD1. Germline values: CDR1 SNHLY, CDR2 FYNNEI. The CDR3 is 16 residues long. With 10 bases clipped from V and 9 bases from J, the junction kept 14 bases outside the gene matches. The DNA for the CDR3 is TGTGCCACCAGAGACGGGACAGGGGGTAGGAGTTCACCCCTCCACTTT. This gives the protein CATRDGTGGRSSPLHF.

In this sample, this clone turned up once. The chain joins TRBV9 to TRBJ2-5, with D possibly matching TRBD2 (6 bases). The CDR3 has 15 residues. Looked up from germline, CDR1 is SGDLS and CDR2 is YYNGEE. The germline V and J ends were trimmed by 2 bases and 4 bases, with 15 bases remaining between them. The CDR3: CASSVGIMGGETQYF. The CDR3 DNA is TGTGCCAGCAGCGTTGGGATAATGGGAGGAGAGACCCAGTACTTC.

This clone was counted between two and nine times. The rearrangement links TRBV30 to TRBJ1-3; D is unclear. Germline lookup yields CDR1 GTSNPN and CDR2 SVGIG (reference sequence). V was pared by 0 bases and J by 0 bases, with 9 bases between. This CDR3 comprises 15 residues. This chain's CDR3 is CAWSVPVSSGNTIYF. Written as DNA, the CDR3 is TGTGCCTGGAGTGTACCGGTGAGCTCTGGAAACACCATATATTTT.

CDR3 protein: CARGWGGRTEAFF. CDR3 nucleotide sequence: TGTGCCAGGGGTTGGGGGGGACGGACTGAAGCTTTCTTT. The chain carries TRBV12-3 or TRBV12-4 and TRBJ1-1; a weak D match, TRBD1 (5 bases). Trimming shortened V by 9 bases and J by 5 bases, and 16 bases separated the two germline ends. The CDR3 length is 13 residues.

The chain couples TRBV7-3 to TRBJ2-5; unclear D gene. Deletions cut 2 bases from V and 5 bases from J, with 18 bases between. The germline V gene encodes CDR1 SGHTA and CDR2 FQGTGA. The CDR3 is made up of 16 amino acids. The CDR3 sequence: CASSLYGSSSRETQYF. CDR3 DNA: TGTGCCAGCAGCTTATATGGTAGCTCCAGCCGGGAGACCCAGTACTTC.

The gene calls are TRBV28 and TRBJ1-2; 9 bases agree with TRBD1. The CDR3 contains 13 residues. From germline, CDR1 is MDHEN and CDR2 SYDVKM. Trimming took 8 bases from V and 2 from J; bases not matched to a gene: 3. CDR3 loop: CASHRGQNYGYTF. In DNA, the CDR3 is TGTGCCAGCCACAGGGGGCAGAACTATGGCTACACCTTC.

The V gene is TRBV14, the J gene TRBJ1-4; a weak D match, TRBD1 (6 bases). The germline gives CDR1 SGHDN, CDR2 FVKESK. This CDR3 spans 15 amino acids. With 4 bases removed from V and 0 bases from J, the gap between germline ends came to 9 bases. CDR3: CASSRRTATNEKLFF. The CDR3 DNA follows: TGTGCCAGCAGCCGGCGGACAGCAACTAATGAAAAACTGTTTTTT.

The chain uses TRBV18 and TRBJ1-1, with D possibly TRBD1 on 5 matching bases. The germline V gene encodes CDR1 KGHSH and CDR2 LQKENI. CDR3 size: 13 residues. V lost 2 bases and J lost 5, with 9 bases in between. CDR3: CASSPFGGTEAFF. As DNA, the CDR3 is TGTGCCAGCTCACCATTCGGGGGAACTGAAGCTTTCTTT.

In DNA, the CDR3 is TGTGCCTGGATGACGAAGCAGGACAGGAGTGGTCAGCCCCAGCATTTT. This translates into CAWMTKQDRSGQPQHF. This chain uses TRBV30 with TRBJ1-5; TRBD1 aligns across 7 bases. J lost 6 bases, V lost 4 bases, and 15 bases had no gene match. Germline CDR1 GTSNPN, CDR2 SVGIG (reference sequence). The length of the CDR3 is 16 residues. The full variable domain, rest sourced from reference TRBV30 and TRBJ1-5, is SQTIHQWPATLVQPVGSPLSLECTVEGTSNPNLYWYRQAAGRGLQLLFYSVGIGQISSEVPQNLSASRPQDRQFILSSKKLLLSDSGFYLCAWMTKQDRSGQPQHFGDGTRLSIL.

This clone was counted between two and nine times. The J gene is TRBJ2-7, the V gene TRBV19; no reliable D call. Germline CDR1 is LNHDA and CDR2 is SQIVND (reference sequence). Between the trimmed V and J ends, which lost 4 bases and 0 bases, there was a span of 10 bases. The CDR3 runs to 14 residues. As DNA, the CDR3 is TGTGCCAGTAGTAGGCAGGCACCCTCCTACGAGCAGTACTTC. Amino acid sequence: CASSRQAPSYEQYF.

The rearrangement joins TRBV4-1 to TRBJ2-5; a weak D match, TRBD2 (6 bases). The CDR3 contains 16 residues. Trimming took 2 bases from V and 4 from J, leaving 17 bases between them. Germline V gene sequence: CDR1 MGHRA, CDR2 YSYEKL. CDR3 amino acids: CASSQSSGTFRETQYF. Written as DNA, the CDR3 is TGCGCCAGCAGCCAATCATCCGGGACTTTCCGAGAGACCCAGTACTTC.

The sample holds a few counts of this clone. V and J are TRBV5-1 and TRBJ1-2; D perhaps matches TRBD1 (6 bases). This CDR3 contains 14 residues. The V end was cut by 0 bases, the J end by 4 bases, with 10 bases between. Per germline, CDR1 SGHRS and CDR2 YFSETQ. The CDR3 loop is CASSLADRIYGYTF. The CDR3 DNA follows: TGCGCCAGCAGCTTGGCCGACAGGATCTATGGCTACACCTTC.

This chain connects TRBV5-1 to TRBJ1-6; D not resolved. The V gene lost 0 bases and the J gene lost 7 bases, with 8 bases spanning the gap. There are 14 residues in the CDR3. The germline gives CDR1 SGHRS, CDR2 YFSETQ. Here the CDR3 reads CASSLDRGNSPLHF. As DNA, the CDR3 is TGCGCCAGCAGCTTGGATCGAGGGAATTCACCCCTCCACTTT.

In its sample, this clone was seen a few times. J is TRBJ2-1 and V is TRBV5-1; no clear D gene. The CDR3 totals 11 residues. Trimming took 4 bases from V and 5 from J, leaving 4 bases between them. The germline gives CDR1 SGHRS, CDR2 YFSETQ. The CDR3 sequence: CASSPDNEQFF. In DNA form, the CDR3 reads TGCGCCAGCAGCCCGGACAATGAGCAGTTCTTC. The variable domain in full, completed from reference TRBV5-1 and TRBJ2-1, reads KAGVTQTPRYLIKTRGQQVTLSCSPISGHRSVSWYQQTPGQGLQFLFEYFSETQRNKGNFPGRFSGRQFSNSRSEMNVSTLELGDSALYLCASSPDNEQFFGPGTRLTVL.

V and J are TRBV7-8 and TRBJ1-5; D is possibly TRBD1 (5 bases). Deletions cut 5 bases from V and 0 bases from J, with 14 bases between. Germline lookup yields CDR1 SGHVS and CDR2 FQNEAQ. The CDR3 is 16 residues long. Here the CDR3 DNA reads TGTGCCAGCAGCCCGGGGGGAGGTCATAGCAATCAGCCCCAGCATTTT. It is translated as CASSPGGGHSNQPQHF.

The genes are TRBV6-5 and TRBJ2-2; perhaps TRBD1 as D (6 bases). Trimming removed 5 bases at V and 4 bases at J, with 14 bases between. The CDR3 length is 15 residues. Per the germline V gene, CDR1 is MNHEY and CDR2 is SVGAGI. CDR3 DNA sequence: TGTGCCAGCAGTCCGCCCACAGGGCGCACCGGGGAGCTGTTTTTT. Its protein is CASSPPTGRTGELFF.

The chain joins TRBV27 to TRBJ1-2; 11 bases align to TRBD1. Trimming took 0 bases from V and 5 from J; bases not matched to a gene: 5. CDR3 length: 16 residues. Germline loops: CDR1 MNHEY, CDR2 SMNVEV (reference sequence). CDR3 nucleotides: TGTGCCAGCAGTTTATCGGCAGGACAGGGGGCGTATGGCTACACCTTC. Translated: CASSLSAGQGAYGYTF.

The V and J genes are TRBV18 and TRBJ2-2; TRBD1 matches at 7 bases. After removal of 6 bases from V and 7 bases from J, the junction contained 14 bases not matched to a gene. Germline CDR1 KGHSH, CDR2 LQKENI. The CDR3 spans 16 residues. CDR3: CASSKSRGQDHGELFF. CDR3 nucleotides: TGTGCCAGCTCCAAAAGTCGTGGACAGGATCACGGGGAGCTGTTTTTT.

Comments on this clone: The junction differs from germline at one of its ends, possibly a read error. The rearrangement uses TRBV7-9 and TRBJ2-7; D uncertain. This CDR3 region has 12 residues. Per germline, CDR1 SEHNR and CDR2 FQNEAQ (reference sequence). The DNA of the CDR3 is TGTGCCAACAGCCCCGAGCCGTACGAGCAGTACTTC. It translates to CANSPEPYEQYF.

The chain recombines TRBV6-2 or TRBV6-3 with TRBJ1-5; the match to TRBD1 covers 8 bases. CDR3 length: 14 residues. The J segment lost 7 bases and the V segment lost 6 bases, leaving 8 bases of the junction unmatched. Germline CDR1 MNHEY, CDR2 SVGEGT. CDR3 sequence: CASSPRQGTQPQHF. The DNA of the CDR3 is TGTGCCAGCAGCCCCCGACAGGGGACGCAGCCCCAGCATTTT.